This entry lists 20 T cell receptor beta chains sequenced from one sample in a study of T cells in Graves' hyperthyroidism and ophthalmopathy. Regions amplified from RNA transcripts were the TCR beta CDR3 regions. Primed by the HTBI set, a first-round RT-PCR was run on the TCR CDR3. One entry per CDR3 protein results from TCRdb running MiXCR on the multiplex PCR reads. Of roughly 560,000 distinct CDR3 sequences in the sample, over 12% were seen once. Sequences were obtained from blood. The receptors derive from a woman aged 40 to 50 with Graves' ophthalmopathy.

This clonotype appeared a few times. The chain links TRBV5-5 to TRBJ2-2; D remains ambiguous. Germline CDR1 reads SGHKS; CDR2 reads YYEKEE (reference sequence). V dropped 4 bases and J dropped 3 bases, with 7 bases sitting between them. The CDR3 runs to 13 residues. CDR3 coding DNA: TGTGCCAGCAGCATTCACTACACCGGGGAGCTGTTTTTT. Its protein product is CASSIHYTGELFF.

This clonotype appeared many times. V usage is TRBV10-3 and J usage is TRBJ1-2; D is unclear. Germline loops: CDR1 ENHRY, CDR2 SYGVKD. The CDR3 contains 14 residues. The V end was cut by 2 bases, the J end by 2 bases, with 9 bases between. Here the CDR3 DNA reads TGTGCCATCAGTGAGGCAGCTGACAACTATGGCTACACCTTC. Amino acid sequence: CAISEAADNYGYTF.

This clonotype was counted ten times or more. J is TRBJ2-7 and V is TRBV12-3 or TRBV12-4; 7 positions match TRBD1. Unmatched junction bases numbered 4, after V lost 3 bases and J lost 2 bases. There are 14 residues in the CDR3. The CDR3 DNA follows: TGTGCCAGCAGTTTCCTCGACAGGGCCTACGAGCAGTACTTC. Protein sequence: CASSFLDRAYEQYF.

This clonotype was recorded at least ten times. The chain couples TRBV7-6 to TRBJ1-1; D perhaps matches TRBD1 (5 bases). Trimming took off 1 base at V and 5 bases at J, with 11 bases between the two ends. Germline V lookup: CDR1 SGHVS, CDR2 FNYEAQ. The CDR3 is made up of 14 amino acids. CDR3: CASSLGRAGTEAFF. The CDR3, as DNA: TGTGCCAGCAGCTTAGGGCGGGCAGGGACTGAAGCTTTCTTT. The whole variable domain, filled in from reference TRBV7-6 and TRBJ1-1, reads GAGVSQSPRYKVTKRGQDVALRCDPISGHVSLYWYRQALGQGPEFLTYFNYEAQQDKSGLPNDRFSAERPEGSISTLTIQRTEQRDSAMYRCASSLGRAGTEAFFGQGTRLTVV.

This chain uses TRBV2 with TRBJ1-1; D call uncertain. V dropped 5 bases and J dropped 1 base, with 11 bases sitting between them. The length of the CDR3 is 14 residues. Looked up from germline, CDR1 is SNHLY and CDR2 is FYNNEI. The DNA of the CDR3 is TGTGCCAGCAGTTTCTTCACCCGGAACACTGAAGCTTTCTTT. This codes for CASSFFTRNTEAFF.

This clonotype was seen at least ten times. This chain joins TRBV29-1 and TRBJ2-7; D may match TRBD1 or TRBD2 (5 bases each). The CDR3 consists of 15 residues. Between the trimmed V and J ends, which lost 4 bases and 4 bases, there was a span of 20 bases. The V gene's germline CDR1 is SQVTM and CDR2 ANQGSEA. The CDR3: CSVGGSGLGRYEQYF. CDR3 bases: TGCAGCGTTGGGGGGAGTGGGTTAGGGCGATACGAGCAGTACTTC.

This clonotype was picked up a small number of times. This chain connects TRBV30 to TRBJ1-2; D is possibly TRBD1 (5 bases). Looked up from germline, CDR1 is GTSNPN and CDR2 is SVGIG (reference sequence). This CDR3 spans 12 amino acids. The V and J ends lost 5 bases and 3 bases respectively, with 10 bases between them. The chain's CDR3 is CAWLRADYGYTF. The DNA of the CDR3 is TGTGCCTGGCTCAGGGCCGACTATGGCTACACCTTC. Full variable domain (remainder filled in from reference TRBV30 and TRBJ1-2): SQTIHQWPATLVQPVGSPLSLECTVEGTSNPNLYWYRQAAGRGLQLLFYSVGIGQISSEVPQNLSASRPQDRQFILSSKKLLLSDSGFYLCAWLRADYGYTFGSGTRLTVV.

This clonotype has at least ten counts. The CDR3 region has the DNA TGTGCCAGCAGCCCACGTTCACCGGACCGGGACAGGGCCCACGAGCAGTACTTC. This sequence encodes CASSPRSPDRDRAHEQYF. The rearrangement links TRBV7-8 to TRBJ2-7, with 9 bases fitting TRBD1. From germline, CDR1 is SGHVS and CDR2 FQNEAQ. The CDR3 totals 18 residues. The V and J ends lost 5 bases and 5 bases, in that order; junction bases with no gene match: 19. The entire variable domain, with the rest obtained from reference TRBV7-8 and TRBJ2-7, is as follows: GAGVSQSPRYKVAKRGQDVALRCDPISGHVSLFWYQQALGQGPEFLTYFQNEAQLDKSGLPSDRFFAERPEGSVSTLKIQRTQQEDSAVYLCASSPRSPDRDRAHEQYFGPGTRLTVT.

The V and J genes are TRBV29-1 and TRBJ2-7; D is unclear. V was cut by 7 bases and J by 4 bases, with 17 bases left in between. There are 13 residues in the CDR3. Looked up from germline, CDR1 is SQVTM and CDR2 is ANQGSEA. The CDR3 nucleotides are TGCAGCGCTGTTGGACCCCCGATGTACGAGCAGTACTTC. Its translation is CSAVGPPMYEQYF.

This clonotype was counted ten times or more. The gene calls are TRBV30 and TRBJ2-7, with D unclear. Germline-derived CDR1 and CDR2 are GTSNPN and SVGIG (reference sequence). This CDR3 contains 15 residues. The V gene lost 1 base and the J gene lost 2 bases, with 15 bases spanning the gap. The CDR3 region is CAWSDGRQSPYEQYF. The DNA of the CDR3 is TGTGCCTGGAGTGATGGGCGGCAGTCCCCCTACGAGCAGTACTTC.

This clonotype was found many times. V usage is TRBV28 and J usage is TRBJ2-5; TRBD2 aligns across 11 bases. The CDR3 runs to 17 residues. Trimming cost V 5 bases and J 1 base; bases outside gene matches: 9. Germline V gene lookup returns CDR1 MDHEN and CDR2 SYDVKM. In DNA, the CDR3 is TGTGCCAGCAGTGATGGTAGTAGCGGGAGGGGCCAAGAGACCCAGTACTTC. It yields the protein CASSDGSSGRGQETQYF.

This clonotype has ten or more counts. CDR3 bases: TGTGCCAGCAGTCTAACGGGAGGGCAGGACTCACCCCTCCACTTT. It yields the protein CASSLTGGQDSPLHF. The chain joins TRBV28 to TRBJ1-6; no firm D call. Trimming pared 5 bases from V and 10 bases from J, leaving 18 bases between. Germline assignment: CDR1 MDHEN and CDR2 SYDVKM. The CDR3 contains 15 residues.

There are a few counts of this clonotype. A junction end diverges from the germline sequence, so it may reflect a read error. This chain uses TRBV10-3 with TRBJ2-2; a weak D match, TRBD2 (5 bases). The CDR3 has 13 residues. From germline, CDR1 is ENHRY and CDR2 SYGVKD. This chain's CDR3 is CAIGESGTGELFF. CDR3 coding DNA: TGTGCCATCGGTGAATCGGGAACCGGGGAGCTGTTTTTT.

This clonotype showed up many times. The rearrangement joins TRBV24-1 to TRBJ2-2, with D hard to call. The germline V gene has CDR1 KGHDR and CDR2 SFDVKD. Trimming left V 3 bases short and J 6 bases short, with 19 bases between. The CDR3 length is 17 residues. The CDR3 region is CATSDQSPGSVPGELFF. In nucleotides, the CDR3 is TGTGCCACCAGTGATCAGAGCCCTGGGTCAGTTCCCGGGGAGCTGTTTTTT.

In its sample, this clonotype was seen a few times. This may be a read error, as it is one base from a much larger clone. The CDR3 loop reads CASSKASTWEGRWVEQYF. CDR3 bases: TGTGCCAGCAGTAAAGCTTCGACTTGGGAGGGGCGATGGGTAGAGCAGTACTTC. This chain links TRBV6-1 with TRBJ2-7, with 7 positions matching TRBD2. This CDR3 is built from 18 residues. CDR1 is MNHNS, CDR2 SASEGT, per germline.

This clonotype was observed many times. V usage is TRBV6-2 or TRBV6-3 and J usage is TRBJ1-5; D is unclear. Germline loops: CDR1 MNHEY, CDR2 SVGEGT. The CDR3 length is 15 residues. V gave up 0 bases and J gave up 5 bases, with 11 bases separating them. The CDR3 sequence: CASSYSRAAYQPQHF. The CDR3 DNA reads as TGTGCCAGCAGTTACTCCCGGGCAGCTTATCAGCCCCAGCATTTT.

The chain is built from TRBV28 and TRBJ2-7; tentatively, D is TRBD1 (6 bases). Trimming left V 7 bases short and J 0 bases short, with 10 bases between. The CDR3 length is 13 residues. Germline V gene data show CDR1 as MDHEN and CDR2 as SYDVKM. CDR3: CASTTGSSYEQYF. The CDR3 bases are TGTGCCAGCACCACAGGGAGCTCCTACGAGCAGTACTTC.

This clonotype was observed many times. The V call is TRBV19, the J call TRBJ1-2, with 7 bases aligning to TRBD1. Trimming cost V 3 bases and J 7 bases; bases outside gene matches: 8. Germline CDR1 is LNHDA and CDR2 is SQIVND (reference sequence). The CDR3 totals 14 residues. CDR3 nucleotide sequence: TGTGCCAGTAGTATCCCGACAGGGATGATTGGCTACACCTTC. Translation gives CASSIPTGMIGYTF.

Of note for this clonotype: A much more abundant neighbour one base away suggests this may be a read error. DNA for the CDR3: TGTGCCAGCAGCTCAGATATGCGGGAGATCGGCGAGCAGTACTTC. Translating it yields CASSSDMREIGEQYF. This chain uses TRBV7-8 with TRBJ2-7, with TRBD2 matching over 7 bases. Germline V gene data show CDR1 as SGHVS and CDR2 as FQNEAQ. The CDR3 has 15 amino acids. Unmatched junction bases numbered 12, after V lost 4 bases and J lost 6 bases.

This clonotype was recorded only once. CDR3 loop: CASSLWSGDRGEAFF. The CDR3, as DNA: TGTGCCAGCAGTTTATGGTCAGGGGACAGGGGGGAAGCTTTCTTT. The V call is TRBV28, the J call TRBJ1-1; 11 bases line up with TRBD1. The V and J ends lost 0 bases and 8 bases, in that order; junction bases with no gene match: 5. This CDR3 contains 15 residues. Germline lookup yields CDR1 MDHEN and CDR2 SYDVKM.